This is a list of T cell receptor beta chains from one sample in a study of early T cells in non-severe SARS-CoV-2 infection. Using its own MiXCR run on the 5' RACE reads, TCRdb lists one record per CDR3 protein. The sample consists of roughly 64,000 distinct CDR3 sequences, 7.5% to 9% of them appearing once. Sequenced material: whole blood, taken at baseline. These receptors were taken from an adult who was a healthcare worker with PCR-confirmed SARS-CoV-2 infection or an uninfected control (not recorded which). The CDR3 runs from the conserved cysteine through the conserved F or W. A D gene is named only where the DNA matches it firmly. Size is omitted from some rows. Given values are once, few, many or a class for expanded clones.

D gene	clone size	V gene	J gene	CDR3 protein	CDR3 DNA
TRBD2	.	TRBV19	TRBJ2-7	CASSIISGRDYEQYF	TGTGCCAGTAGTATAATTAGCGGGAGGGACTACGAGCAGTACTTC
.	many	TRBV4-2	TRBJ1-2	CASSQVPSPSGKGYGYTF	TGTGCCAGCAGCCAAGTTCCCTCGCCGTCAGGGAAAGGCTATGGCTACACCTTC
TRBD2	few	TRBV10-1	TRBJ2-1	CASSPRGESYNEQFF	TGCGCCAGCAGCCCTCGGGGGGAATCCTACAATGAGCAGTTCTTC
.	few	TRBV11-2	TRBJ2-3	CASSFTGAGTDTQYF	TGTGCCAGCAGCTTCACGGGAGCAGGCACAGATACGCAGTATTTT
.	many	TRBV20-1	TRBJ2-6	CSAPRDTGANVLTF	TGCAGTGCACCCAGGGATACTGGGGCCAACGTCCTGACTTTC
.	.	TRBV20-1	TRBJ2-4	CSAGEAGRLTKNIQYF	TGCAGTGCTGGAGAGGCAGGCCGATTGACCAAAAACATTCAGTACTTC
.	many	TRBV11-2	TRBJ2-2	CASSLEIGYGELFF	TGTGCCAGCAGCTTAGAAATAGGATACGGGGAGCTGTTTTTT
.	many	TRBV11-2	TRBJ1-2	CASSLAGIGGYTF	TGTGCCAGCAGCTTAGCGGGGATAGGTGGCTACACCTTC
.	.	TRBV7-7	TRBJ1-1	CASSPISGGRTEAFF	TGTGCTAGCAGCCCAATTAGCGGTGGCAGGACTGAAGCTTTCTTT
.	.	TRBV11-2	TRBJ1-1	CASSYDQGRTEAFF	TGTGCCAGCAGCTACGACCAGGGTAGGACTGAAGCTTTCTTT
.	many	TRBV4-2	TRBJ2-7	CASSQDSSPLYEQYF	TGTGCCAGCAGCCAAGATTCTAGTCCCCTCTACGAGCAGTACTTC
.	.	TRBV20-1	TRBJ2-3	CSALTRDTDTQYF	TGCAGTGCCCTCACTAGGGACACAGATACGCAGTATTTT
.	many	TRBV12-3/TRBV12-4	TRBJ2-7	CASSLWQSSYEQYF	TGTGCCAGCAGTCTCTGGCAGAGCTCCTACGAGCAGTACTTC
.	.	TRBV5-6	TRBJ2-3	CASSFSQPTDTQYF	TGTGCCAGCAGCTTCTCACAGCCCACAGATACGCAGTATTTT